Reported below is one T cell receptor (beta chain). The antigen it recognizes is unknown. No per-base quality is available; no much larger clone lies one base away. Unmatched junction bases come to 4, with V trimmed by 2 bases and J by 2 bases. The CDR3 runs 15 amino acids, cysteine and phenylalanine included. CDR3 DNA is the only sequence kept; it has 45 bases, read in frame from the first base. CDR1 and CDR2 were assigned from the germline V gene as WSHSY and SAAADI. A total of about 31 patients with locally advanced or metastatic urothelial carcinoma, treated at Memorial Sloan Kettering on a trial protocol, made up the cohort. Peripheral blood mononuclear cells were collected pretreatment and during treatment, with between 1 and 8 total time points obtained per patient. The Qiagen DNeasy Blood extraction kit was used to purify genomic DNA from total PBMCs and from tumor samples. PBMCs were collected pretreatment and during treatment, and were isolated and stored as previously described.

Synthetic TCR analog templates were spiked into each PCR to estimate absolute template abundance from read counts. The immunoSEQ assay was used to amplify TCRbeta CDR3 regions from genomic DNA with bias-controlled V and J gene primers. Sequencing of rearranged TCRbeta segments was done at approximately 20X coverage. As for the original processing: Sequencing errors were corrected by clustering, and CDR3s were annotated against IMGT so that V, D and J genes could be assigned. Out-of-frame and stop-codon sequences were excluded, and only productive TCRbeta rearrangements were used in downstream analyses. Clonality was calculated as one minus the Shannon entropy normalized by the log of the number of unique productive sequences. Fisher's exact test with Benjamini-Hochberg correction, at a threshold of adjusted p below 0.01, was used to find clones that differed between time points or between blood and tumor. As stored in TCRdb, this immuneACCESS dataset retains in-frame rearrangements with V and J assigned. A fraction of the clones does not appear; measured against another copy, unresolved V genes explain less than half of the discrepancy, and the remainder lacks a known reason. V, J and clone size are taken as reported in that table, and D and trimming were inferred from the DNA itself. Within this sample are under 30,000 clones, with roughly 80% of them counted one time only. The ten largest make up roughly 2.1% of the sample.

This entry comes from a study of PD-L1 blockade in urothelial cancer (dated by TCRdb to 2016 to 2017). Study-wide context: All patients started therapy in the mid-2010s and received atezolizumab 1,200 mg intravenously every 3 weeks. Some 30 patients had pretreatment blood TCR-seq, some 25 had at least one posttreatment blood collection, and some 25 had tumor TCR-seq. Blood samples were analyzed 3 weeks after the start of treatment (second dose) and 6 weeks after the start of treatment. Pretreatment tumor samples, along with matched peripheral blood collected serially before and after atezolizumab treatment, underwent TCR sequencing. The study, an exploratory multi-omic analysis, examined somatic, immune and clinical correlates of response to PD-L1 blockade with atezolizumab in urothelial cancer. A median of roughly 140,000 T cells and 80,000 or so unique TCRs was obtained from blood samples, and a median clonality of around 0.08 was observed. Durable clinical benefit meant progression-free survival longer than 6 months, and TCR features were also tested against progression-free and overall survival. About 90% of the roughly 30 patients were identified as males with urothelial cancer of bladder origin, and a prior smoking history was reported by 18 of 29 patients. Several patients reached durable clinical benefit, while roughly 22 patients did not. In the same patients, pretreatment tumors underwent whole exome sequencing and RNA sequencing in addition to TCR sequencing. Patients had an ECOG performance status of 0 or 1 and had received between 0 and 3 prior chemotherapy regimens.

Study-wide findings and limitations: Greater expansion of tumor-associated TCR clones in peripheral blood 3 weeks after the start of treatment was observed in patients with durable benefit (n of about 21, p = 0.022). A pretreatment peripheral blood TCR clonality below the median was linked to improved progression-free and overall survival. Because the sample size was small (n ≈ 29) and many of the analyses were exploratory, the results are meant to be hypothesis-generating.

The chain is encoded by TRBV10-2 joined to TRBJ1-2; the central 8 bases match TRBD1. The material sequenced was PBMCs, taken around atezolizumab (anti-PD-L1) treatment. The receptor was derived from a man aged 45-60 years with urothelial cancer. This receptor has the CDR3 CASSESRTGNYGYTF. In nucleotides, the sequence is TGCGCCAGCAGTGAGAGTCGGACAGGGAACTATGGCTACACCTTC.